Listed below are T cell receptor beta chains from one sample, sequenced in a study of tumor-infiltrating lymphocytes in primary liver carcinoma. TCRdb reprocessed the multiplex PCR reads with MiXCR, giving one entry per CDR3 protein. The top ten hold around 12% of the sample, which has about 100,000 distinct CDR3 sequences, about 70% seen once. Sample: liver tumor tissue from sampling region 2. These receptor sequences come from a woman aged 55-69 years with primary liver carcinoma and hepatitis B virus infection. Each CDR3 is given with its conserved first and last residue. D genes are given only for firm matches.

j_gene	d_gene	len	v_gene	CDR3aa
TRBJ1-1	.	17	TRBV11-2	CASSLGEIQVVLGEAFF
TRBJ2-3	.	15	TRBV6-1	CASRGAARFTDTQYF
TRBJ2-5	TRBD2	15	TRBV7-8	CASSRGGLAQETQYF
TRBJ1-4	.	15	TRBV28	CASNSTRQGGEKLFF
TRBJ1-1	.	12	TRBV28	CATSLLSTEAFF
TRBJ2-2	.	13	TRBV29-1	CNVTRHSGGELFF
TRBJ1-2	TRBD1	16	TRBV7-9	CASSLRLSGTDDGYTF
TRBJ2-3	.	14	TRBV4-2	CAGSQVCGTDTQYF
TRBJ1-5	.	15	TRBV28	CASSFRRSSNQPQHF
TRBJ1-2	.	15	TRBV28	CASSPLAILDYGYTF
TRBJ2-7	TRBD2	14	TRBV18	CASSLGTNTYEQYF
TRBJ2-7	TRBD2	16	TRBV10-3	CAISESGLADSYKQYF
TRBJ1-1	.	12	TRBV29-1	CSALHQGQKAFF
TRBJ2-3	TRBD2	13	TRBV29-1	CSVWTSGADTQYF
TRBJ2-1	.	14	TRBV6-5	CASQGETDYNEQFF
TRBJ2-3	.	15	TRBV11-2	CTNSSQGFSTDTQYF
TRBJ1-1	TRBD1	16	TRBV7-8	CANSLYGGTANTEAFF
TRBJ2-7	.	13	TRBV29-1	CSLQRGITYEQYF
TRBJ2-3	.	12	TRBV29-1	CSVDWNTDTQYF
TRBJ2-1	.	14	TRBV12-3/TRBV12-4	CASSLKFRGSGQFF
TRBJ2-7	.	14	TRBV28	CASSRNRITYEQYF
TRBJ2-7	.	15	TRBV11-1	CTSSSAGAGDAGQYF
TRBJ2-1	.	15	TRBV28	CASTAGIELYDGQFF
TRBJ2-1	TRBD2	16	TRBV5-6	CASSSPSGSGYNEQFF
TRBJ2-2	.	14	TRBV29-1	CSVAGLTNTAELFF
TRBJ2-4	.	15	TRBV28	CASSLGQFVLNIQYF
TRBJ1-2	TRBD1	15	TRBV12-3/TRBV12-4	CASSLPDRAALGYTF
TRBJ2-3	TRBD2	19	TRBV5-4	CASSLVGTSGSRLSDTQYF
TRBJ2-3	.	14	TRBV7-9	CASSFAAATDTQYF
TRBJ1-1	TRBD1	16	TRBV7-9	CASSLRAGGDDIGAFF
TRBJ2-5	.	16	TRBV24-1	CATSDSGTNYQETQCF
TRBJ2-3	TRBD2	13	TRBV20-1	CSARGTSADTQYF
TRBJ2-7	.	15	TRBV28	CASSPAGAVKYEQYF
TRBJ2-7	.	16	TRBV28	CASSPPGQLNSYEQYF
TRBJ2-3	.	17	TRBV28	CASSLRIGGGSTDTQYF
TRBJ2-1	.	13	TRBV5-1	CVSQADSYNEQFF
TRBJ2-5	TRBD2	13	TRBV20-1	CSASGTRWETQYF
TRBJ2-1	TRBD2	15	TRBV24-1	CATSDLGLAGNEQFF
TRBJ2-1	.	13	TRBV2	CAGAGLTYNEQFF
TRBJ1-1	TRBD1	14	TRBV12-3/TRBV12-4	CACSLTGRNTEAFF
TRBJ2-3	.	14	TRBV11-2	CASSSAGSLDTQYF
TRBJ2-5	.	15	TRBV18	CASSPPTAPGETQYF
TRBJ2-7	TRBD2	15	TRBV29-1	CSAAKLAGRRKEQYF
TRBJ2-6	.	13	TRBV29-1	CSAPKSRAEVLTF
TRBJ2-7	TRBD1	15	TRBV11-1	CASSSAGTGYAEQYF
TRBJ2-7	.	12	TRBV29-1	CSAEGSFGEQYF
TRBJ2-6	.	14	TRBV29-1	CGVEGDTGANVLTF
TRBJ2-2	.	15	TRBV6-1	CASSPGVRNTGELFF
TRBJ2-1	.	16	TRBV11-2	CVSSLGGESSYDEQFF
TRBJ2-1	.	16	TRBV6-4	CASSDRGCGSYNEQFF
TRBJ2-4	TRBD1	15	TRBV5-4	CASSQGQGARNIQYF
TRBJ2-5	TRBD1	16	TRBV28	CASSLNDRAVGETQYF
TRBJ2-7	.	11	TRBV11-3	CASSYSYEQYF
TRBJ2-2	.	14	TRBV10-3	CATRVGVNTGELFF
TRBJ2-2	TRBD1	15	TRBV12-3/TRBV12-4	CASSLGQGYTGELSF
TRBJ1-3	.	16	TRBV5-6	CASSRPTGSFGNTIYF